The T cell receptor beta chain under discussion was sequenced for a study of blood T cell repertoires in COVID-19. Background on the study: From T cells, B-cell-depleted T cells, or PBMCs came the material, which was cDNA or gDNA.

Original methodology: Estimated nucleated cell counts came from reference gene primer amplification. The protocol was immunoSEQ multiplex PCR, while the TCRdb copy is restricted to in-frame clones and leaves out a portion. The DNA was the basis for D and trimming; V, J and clone size are from that table. The sample consists of nearly 110,000 clones, 84% of them appearing once. After removal of 0 bases from V and 5 bases from J, the junction contained 1 base not matched to a gene. The germline V gene encodes CDR1 SGHTA and CDR2 FQGNSA. The CDR3 runs 14 residues. This sequence originates from a human donor in a cohort sampled during active COVID-19. Sequences were obtained from peripheral blood. V usage is TRBV7-2 and J usage is TRBJ2-5; 9 nucleotides align to TRBD2. CDR3 residues: CASSLAGLAETQYF. CDR3 nucleotide sequence: TGTGCCAGCAGCTTAGCGGGACTAGCCGAGACCCAGTACTTC.